A selection of T cell receptor beta chains follows, all from one sample in a study of T cell responses to AZD1222 COVID-19 vaccine. The repertoire was sequenced with immunoSEQ multiplex PCR; TCRdb's copy has only in-frame clones and lacks some. Of some 150,000 clones listed, roughly 90% are singletons. Source: peripheral blood, taken on day 0 of AZD1222 vaccination. The origin of the receptors is an adult in good health. Each CDR3 is given with its conserved first and last residue. Each record gives: clone size, V gene, J gene, D gene, CDR3 protein, CDR3 DNA. The D gene is left open where the match is weak. Size is stated for part of the rows, as once, few or many counts, or as a class when the clone is expanded.

size: NA
V: TRBV4-2
J: TRBJ1-6
D: NA
CDR3: CASSPGASMDNSPLHF
DNA: TGTGCCAGCAGCCCAGGGGCTTCCATGGATAATTCACCCCTCCACTTT

size: NA
V: TRBV29-1
J: TRBJ1-2
D: NA
CDR3: CSVERTDYGYTF
DNA: TGCAGCGTTGAAAGGACAGACTATGGCTACACCTTC

size: once
V: TRBV28
J: TRBJ2-1
D: TRBD1
CDR3: CASSRWTGRRDNEQFF
DNA: TGTGCCAGCAGTCGGTGGACAGGGCGGAGGGACAATGAGCAGTTCTTC

size: NA
V: TRBV7-9
J: TRBJ2-3
D: NA
CDR3: CASSYPSTDTQYF
DNA: TGTGCCAGCAGCTACCCATCAACAGATACGCAGTATTTT

size: NA
V: TRBV11-2
J: TRBJ2-2
D: NA
CDR3: CASSLETFGLRSGELFF
DNA: TGTGCCAGCAGCTTAGAGACGTTCGGACTAAGATCCGGGGAGCTGTTTTTT

size: NA
V: TRBV11-2
J: TRBJ1-2
D: TRBD1
CDR3: CASNFQAGGHYGYTF
DNA: TGTGCCAGCAACTTCCAGGCAGGGGGTCACTATGGCTACACCTTC

size: NA
V: TRBV9
J: TRBJ1-4
D: NA
CDR3: CASSSGLTFDEKLFF
DNA: TGTGCCAGCAGCTCGGGACTGACATTTGATGAAAAACTGTTTTTT

size: NA
V: TRBV19
J: TRBJ2-1
D: TRBD1
CDR3: CASSPTGGAINEQFF
DNA: TGTGCCAGTAGCCCTACAGGGGGAGCGATTAATGAGCAGTTCTTC

size: few
V: TRBV7-3
J: TRBJ1-2
D: TRBD1
CDR3: CASSPRGGTDYGYTF
DNA: TGTGCCAGCAGCCCTCGGGGGGGGACAGACTATGGCTACACCTTC

size: NA
V: TRBV7-9
J: TRBJ2-3
D: NA
CDR3: CASSLSQATDTQYF
DNA: TGTGCCAGCAGCTTAAGCCAGGCAACAGATACGCAGTATTTT

size: NA
V: TRBV9
J: TRBJ1-6
D: NA
CDR3: CASNGENSPLHF
DNA: TGTGCCAGCAACGGAGAAAATTCACCCCTCCACTTT

size: NA
V: TRBV29-1
J: TRBJ2-5
D: TRBD1
CDR3: CSVEVGQQETQYF
DNA: TGCAGCGTTGAAGTGGGACAGCAAGAGACCCAGTACTTC

size: NA
V: TRBV7-6
J: TRBJ2-6
D: NA
CDR3: CASSSGPPTASGANVLTF
DNA: TGTGCCAGCAGCTCGGGCCCTCCTACCGCCTCTGGGGCCAACGTCCTGACTTTC

size: NA
V: TRBV5-4
J: TRBJ1-2
D: NA
CDR3: CASSTDRFYGYTF
DNA: TGTGCCAGCAGCACCGACAGATTCTATGGCTACACCTTC

size: NA
V: TRBV4-2
J: TRBJ1-4
D: NA
CDR3: CASSQAEGRNEKLFF
DNA: TGTGCCAGCAGCCAAGCTGAGGGGAGAAATGAAAAACTGTTTTTT

size: NA
V: TRBV12-5
J: TRBJ2-1
D: TRBD2
CDR3: CASGLVQGAGGNEQFF
DNA: TGTGCTAGTGGTTTGGTACAAGGAGCGGGGGGCAATGAGCAGTTCTTC

size: NA
V: TRBV19
J: TRBJ1-2
D: NA
CDR3: CASSRAGWIYGYTF
DNA: TGTGCCAGTAGTCGGGCAGGGTGGATTTATGGCTACACCTTC

size: NA
V: TRBV21-1
J: TRBJ2-7
D: NA
CDR3: CASSSYLAGESYEQYF
DNA: TGTGCCAGCAGCAGTTATTTAGCGGGAGAGTCCTACGAGCAGTACTTC

size: NA
V: TRBV3-1/TRBV3-2
J: TRBJ1-6
D: TRBD1
CDR3: CASSQFTGQGIRSPLHF
DNA: TGTGCCAGCAGCCAATTTACTGGACAGGGGATCCGTTCACCCCTCCACTTT

size: few
V: TRBV28
J: TRBJ2-7
D: TRBD2
CDR3: CASSPHSGSKFEQYF
DNA: TGTGCCAGCAGTCCTCATAGCGGGAGTAAATTCGAGCAGTACTTC

size: once
V: TRBV3-1/TRBV3-2
J: TRBJ1-2
D: TRBD1
CDR3: CASSQPRDRPNYGYTF
DNA: TGTGCCAGCAGCCAACCCCGGGACAGACCTAACTATGGCTACACCTTC

size: NA
V: TRBV5-6
J: TRBJ1-1
D: NA
CDR3: CASSLASRGRTTEAFF
DNA: TGTGCCAGCAGCTTGGCCTCCAGGGGAAGAACGACTGAAGCTTTCTTT

size: NA
V: TRBV12-3/TRBV12-4
J: TRBJ2-1
D: NA
CDR3: CASSLDRVNEQFF
DNA: TGTGCCAGCAGTTTAGACAGGGTGAATGAGCAGTTCTTC

size: NA
V: TRBV15
J: TRBJ1-3
D: NA
CDR3: CATSGTQTFSGNTIYF
DNA: TGTGCCACCAGCGGGACTCAGACCTTCTCTGGAAACACCATATATTTT

size: NA
V: TRBV25-1
J: TRBJ2-3
D: NA
CDR3: CASIPERGNTQYF
DNA: TGTGCCAGCATACCTGAACGGGGAAATACGCAGTATTTT

size: NA
V: TRBV11-3
J: TRBJ2-1
D: NA
CDR3: CASSFEASGNYNEQFF
DNA: TGTGCCAGCAGCTTCGAAGCTTCGGGCAACTACAATGAGCAGTTCTTC

size: NA
V: TRBV6-5
J: TRBJ1-5
D: NA
CDR3: CASSSAGRQPQHF
DNA: TGTGCCAGCAGTTCCGCGGGGAGACAGCCCCAGCATTTT

size: NA
V: TRBV18
J: TRBJ2-7
D: TRBD1
CDR3: CASSRPGQASYEQYF
DNA: TGTGCCAGCTCAAGACCGGGACAGGCCTCCTACGAGCAGTACTTC

size: NA
V: TRBV4-1
J: TRBJ2-3
D: TRBD1
CDR3: CASSQTSDRDKILNVRTDTQYF
DNA: TGCGCCAGCAGCCAAACCTCGGACAGGGATAAAATTTTAAACGTCCGCACAGATACGCAGTATTTT

size: NA
V: TRBV18
J: TRBJ2-3
D: NA
CDR3: CASSPTLTHLIQDTQYF
DNA: TGTGCCAGCTCACCAACCCTGACCCACCTCATCCAAGATACGCAGTATTTT

size: NA
V: TRBV7-2
J: TRBJ2-2
D: NA
CDR3: CASSDTNTGELFF
DNA: TGTGCCAGCAGCGACACAAACACCGGGGAGCTGTTTTTT

size: NA
V: TRBV5-1
J: TRBJ1-3
D: NA
CDR3: CASSLDLRPGNTIYF
DNA: TGCGCCAGCAGCTTGGACCTCAGGCCCGGAAACACCATATATTTT

size: NA
V: TRBV4-3
J: TRBJ1-6
D: NA
CDR3: CASSQGIWASPLHF
DNA: TGCGCCAGCAGCCAAGGTATATGGGCCTCACCCCTCCACTTT

size: NA
V: TRBV28
J: TRBJ2-2
D: NA
CDR3: CASRGSAALDTGELFF
DNA: TGTGCCAGCAGGGGTTCGGCGGCCTTGGACACCGGGGAGCTGTTTTTT

size: NA
V: TRBV19
J: TRBJ1-5
D: NA
CDR3: CASSIFGQNSNQPQHF
DNA: TGTGCCAGTAGTATTTTCGGCCAGAATAGCAATCAGCCCCAGCATTTT

size: NA
V: TRBV27
J: TRBJ2-2
D: NA
CDR3: CASSSRGEVPGELFF
DNA: TGTGCCAGCAGTTCCAGGGGCGAGGTGCCCGGGGAGCTGTTTTTT

size: NA
V: TRBV7-9
J: TRBJ2-3
D: TRBD1
CDR3: CASSLEGQGAGTQYF
DNA: TGTGCCAGCAGCTTAGAGGGACAGGGGGCCGGTACGCAGTATTTT

size: NA
V: TRBV5-4
J: TRBJ2-5
D: NA
CDR3: CAAAGGETQYF
DNA: TGTGCTGCCGCAGGTGGGGAGACCCAGTACTTC

size: NA
V: TRBV6-5
J: TRBJ1-2
D: TRBD1
CDR3: CASSQPGQGDGYTF
DNA: TGTGCCAGCAGTCAGCCGGGACAGGGAGATGGCTACACCTTC

size: NA
V: TRBV6-2/TRBV6-3
J: TRBJ2-7
D: TRBD2
CDR3: CASSYSPIPGLAGHEQYF
DNA: TGTGCCAGCAGTTACTCGCCTATACCCGGACTAGCGGGCCACGAGCAGTACTTC

size: NA
V: TRBV7-8
J: TRBJ2-7
D: TRBD1
CDR3: CASSSKPGQGGNEQYF
DNA: TGTGCCAGCAGCTCCAAACCGGGACAGGGAGGCAACGAGCAGTACTTC

size: NA
V: TRBV7-2
J: TRBJ2-1
D: NA
CDR3: CASSLVRAGTGEQFF
DNA: TGTGCCAGCAGCTTAGTAAGGGCCGGAACAGGTGAGCAGTTCTTC

size: NA
V: TRBV6-6
J: TRBJ1-1
D: NA
CDR3: CASSSGEVEAFF
DNA: TGTGCCAGCAGTTCGGGGGAGGTTGAAGCTTTCTTT

size: once
V: TRBV6-2/TRBV6-3
J: TRBJ1-1
D: NA
CDR3: CASSYSRHLNTEAFF
DNA: TGTGCCAGCAGTTACTCTCGGCACCTGAACACTGAAGCTTTCTTT

size: few
V: TRBV20-1
J: TRBJ2-7
D: NA
CDR3: CSATTVYEQYF
DNA: TGCAGTGCTACCACGGTGTACGAGCAGTACTTC

size: once
V: TRBV21-1
J: TRBJ2-5
D: NA
CDR3: CASSKWGILDQETQYF
DNA: TGTGCCAGCAGCAAATGGGGGATCCTGGACCAAGAGACCCAGTACTTC

size: NA
V: TRBV18
J: TRBJ2-2
D: TRBD1
CDR3: CASSPMGQGFTGELFF
DNA: TGTGCCAGCTCGCCCATGGGACAGGGTTTCACCGGGGAGCTGTTTTTT

size: NA
V: TRBV28
J: TRBJ1-5
D: NA
CDR3: CASSGLDGSHQPQHF
DNA: TGTGCCAGCAGTGGTCTGGACGGTAGTCATCAGCCCCAGCATTTT